The clone carrying this T cell receptor (beta chain) was found many times. Its antigen is as yet unknown. The CDR3 is 15 residues long. V trimming: 5 bases; J trimming: 2 bases; junction bases outside the gene matches: 7. The germline gives CDR1 MNHEY, CDR2 SVGEGT. This sample is part of a study of breast tumors, draining lymph nodes, adjacent tissues. Overall study findings and caveats: Tumor TCR diversity was below lymph nodes but above nontumor tissue. That most tumor T cells come from lymph nodes remained unproven.

Via MiXCR, TCRdb re-called the multiplex PCR reads, giving one row per CDR3 protein. The table lists 130,000 or so distinct CDR3 sequences, approximately 32% of them singletons. Axillary draining lymph nodes of breast cancer patients supplied the node samples. V and J are TRBV6-2 or TRBV6-3 and TRBJ2-3; TRBD1 aligns across 7 bases. Sequenced material: axillary lymph node tissue. The source is a female donor with breast cancer. Some clones in this sample may be carry-over from other donors' samples. The CDR3 here is CASSPADRDTDTQYF. CDR3 sequence (DNA): TGTGCCAGCAGTCCGGCCGACAGGGACACAGATACGCAGTATTTT.